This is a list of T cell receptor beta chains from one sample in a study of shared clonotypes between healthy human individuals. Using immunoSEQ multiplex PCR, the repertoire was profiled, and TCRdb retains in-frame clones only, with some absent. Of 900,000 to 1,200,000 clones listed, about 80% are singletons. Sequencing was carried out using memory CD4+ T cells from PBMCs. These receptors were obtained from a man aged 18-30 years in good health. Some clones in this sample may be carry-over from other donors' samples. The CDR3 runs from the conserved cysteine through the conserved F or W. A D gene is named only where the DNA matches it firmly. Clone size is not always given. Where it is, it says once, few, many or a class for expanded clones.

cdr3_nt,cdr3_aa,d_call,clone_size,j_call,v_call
TGCGCCAGCAGCGACGTAGCGGGAAGGGGGGAGACCCAGTACTTC,CASSDVAGRGETQYF,TRBD2,-,TRBJ2-5,TRBV5-1
TGTGCCAGCAGCCAGCGGCCAGGGGCGACCTACGAGCAGTACTTC,CASSQRPGATYEQYF,-,-,TRBJ2-7,TRBV4-2
TGTGCCAGCATCGACAGGGGTAGCTCCTACGAGCAGTACTTC,CASIDRGSSYEQYF,TRBD1,once,TRBJ2-7,TRBV10-3
TGTGCCAGCAGTAACACTGGGTATGGCTACACCTTC,CASSNTGYGYTF,-,-,TRBJ1-2,TRBV6-5
TGTGCCAGCAGTGAAGCGCGGTATCAGGAGGGGGCGCTGGGCGAGCAGTACTTC,CASSEARYQEGALGEQYF,-,-,TRBJ2-7,TRBV2
TGTGCCAGCAGTTACTCTGGGGTAGAGACTGAAGCTTTCTTT,CASSYSGVETEAFF,-,-,TRBJ1-1,TRBV6-6
TGCGCCAGCAGCCAAGAATGGGGCACCGGGGAGCTGTTTTTT,CASSQEWGTGELFF,-,-,TRBJ2-2,TRBV4-3
TGTGCCAGCAGTGAATTTAAGGGGTATGAGCAGTTCTTC,CASSEFKGYEQFF,-,many,TRBJ2-1,TRBV6-1
TGCGCCAGCAGCTTCCAGACTGGGGAGCCCTATGGCTACACCTTC,CASSFQTGEPYGYTF,-,-,TRBJ1-2,TRBV5-1
TGTGCCAGCAGCTCGAATACTCCGGGACTGGGTGGCACCGGGGAGCTGTTTTTT,CASSSNTPGLGGTGELFF,-,-,TRBJ2-2,TRBV7-3
TGTGCCAGCAGTTTCAATTGGGGGGCAACAGGAGCGACCCAGTACTTC,CASSFNWGATGATQYF,-,-,TRBJ2-5,TRBV6-6
TGCGCCAGCAGCCAGGACGTTGAGGGGAAACTGTTTTTT,CASSQDVEGKLFF,-,-,TRBJ1-4,TRBV4-1
TGTGCCAGCAGTTTCGGGGGGCAGGTCTGGTACTTC,CASSFGGQVWYF,-,-,TRBJ2-4,TRBV28
TGTGCCAGCTCACCGATGCCACAGGGTAGTCGGCCTGAAGCTTTCTTT,CASSPMPQGSRPEAFF,-,-,TRBJ1-1,TRBV18
TGCGCCAGCAGCTCGGTAGCGGGAGTAAACAATGAGCAGTTCTTC,CASSSVAGVNNEQFF,TRBD2,-,TRBJ2-1,TRBV5-1
TGTGCCTGGAGGCCCCTGCGGGGTAGCGGGAGGGCCTTGTGGCAGGCAGATACGCAGTATTTT,CAWRPLRGSGRALWQADTQYF,TRBD2,-,TRBJ2-3,TRBV30
TGTGCCAGCAGCCTGGGACTAGCGGGAGGGTATGCCGGGGAGCTGTTTTTT,CASSLGLAGGYAGELFF,TRBD2,-,TRBJ2-2,TRBV7-6
TGCAGCGTTGTGGGTGTCGGTGAAGCTTTCTTT,CSVVGVGEAFF,-,-,TRBJ1-1,TRBV29-1
TGTGCCAGCAGTGAGGATGCAGGGGGACCCTACGAGCAGTACTTC,CASSEDAGGPYEQYF,TRBD1,-,TRBJ2-7,TRBV2
TGTGCCAGCAGCGTCGCAGGGGGCTATGGCTACACCTTC,CASSVAGGYGYTF,TRBD1,-,TRBJ1-2,TRBV9
TGCGCCAGCAGCCAAGATCAGGGCTCCGTCTATGGCTACACCTTC,CASSQDQGSVYGYTF,-,once,TRBJ1-2,TRBV4-3
TGTGCCAGCAGCGTTGCCCGACAGGCAGAGACCCAGTACTTC,CASSVARQAETQYF,-,-,TRBJ2-5,TRBV9
TGTGCCAGCAGCCCTTTGCGGGGAGAGATAGATACGCAGTATTTT,CASSPLRGEIDTQYF,-,-,TRBJ2-3,TRBV28
TGCACCAGCAGCTCCCCGGGAGGGCCTAACACCGGGGAGCTGTTTTTT,CTSSSPGGPNTGELFF,-,-,TRBJ2-2,TRBV1
TGTGCCATCAGTGGCGGGACAGGGAATTCGGGGGAGACCCAGTACTTC,CAISGGTGNSGETQYF,TRBD1,few,TRBJ2-5,TRBV10-3
TGTGCCACCCGGGAGGAAGCGGGGGAAAAACTGTTTTTT,CATREEAGEKLFF,-,-,TRBJ1-4,TRBV2
TGTGCCAGCCGATATAGGGTGGACGGGGAGCTGTTTTTT,CASRYRVDGELFF,-,few,TRBJ2-2,TRBV28
TGTGCCATCAGTGAGTCGATGACAGGGGGAGAGACCCAGTACTTC,CAISESMTGGETQYF,TRBD1,-,TRBJ2-5,TRBV10-3
TGTGCCAGCAGTTTCGCGGGACAGGTTATTAACTATGGCTACACCTTC,CASSFAGQVINYGYTF,TRBD1,-,TRBJ1-2,TRBV28
TGCGCCAGCAGCCAAGTGAGAGCCTCTAGCAGGGTGTTGTTCTATGGCTACACCTTC,CASSQVRASSRVLFYGYTF,-,-,TRBJ1-2,TRBV4-3
TGTGCCAGCAAACTACAGGGGCTCTCCTACGAGCAGTACTTC,CASKLQGLSYEQYF,TRBD1,-,TRBJ2-7,TRBV2
TGTGCCAGCAGTTCCCCCACGGAGGAGAGCACAGATACGCAGTATTTT,CASSSPTEESTDTQYF,-,-,TRBJ2-3,TRBV28
TGCGCCAGCAGCTCCGGGACAGGTGGGGAAAAACTGTTTTTT,CASSSGTGGEKLFF,TRBD1,few,TRBJ1-4,TRBV5-1
TGTGCCAGTAGGGTAACGTCTACTAGCTCCTACAATGAGCAGTTCTTC,CASRVTSTSSYNEQFF,-,-,TRBJ2-1,TRBV19
TGTGCCAGCAGCCCGGGGGGGACCGCTGAAGCTTTCTTT,CASSPGGTAEAFF,-,-,TRBJ1-1,TRBV28
TGCGCCAGCAGCTTGGGGTTAGCGGGAGCGGATACGCAGTATTTT,CASSLGLAGADTQYF,TRBD2,few,TRBJ2-3,TRBV5-1
TGTGCCACCAGCAGAGATTCACTAGCGGGAGGTAGGACCTACGAGCAGTACTTC,CATSRDSLAGGRTYEQYF,TRBD2,-,TRBJ2-7,TRBV15
TGTGCCAGCAGTCACAGGGGGTCGACGAACACTGAAGCTTTCTTT,CASSHRGSTNTEAFF,TRBD1,-,TRBJ1-1,TRBV6-8
TGCGCCAGCAGCCACGCCCGGGACAGGGGGTACGAGCAGTACTTC,CASSHARDRGYEQYF,TRBD1,-,TRBJ2-7,TRBV4-1
TGTGCCAGCAGCTTTATCGGACAACCAAACAATGAGCAGTTCTTC,CASSFIGQPNNEQFF,-,-,TRBJ2-1,TRBV13
TGTGCCAGCAGCCGATTAGCGGAATACGAGCAGTACTTC,CASSRLAEYEQYF,-,-,TRBJ2-7,TRBV7-2
TGCGCCAGCAGCGACGACAGGGTTTTTGGCACTGAAGCTTTCTTT,CASSDDRVFGTEAFF,TRBD1,-,TRBJ1-1,TRBV5-1
TGCAGCGCTGTCGGCCCGGACCAGCGGGAAGCCTACAATGAGCAGTTCTTC,CSAVGPDQREAYNEQFF,TRBD2,-,TRBJ2-1,TRBV29-1